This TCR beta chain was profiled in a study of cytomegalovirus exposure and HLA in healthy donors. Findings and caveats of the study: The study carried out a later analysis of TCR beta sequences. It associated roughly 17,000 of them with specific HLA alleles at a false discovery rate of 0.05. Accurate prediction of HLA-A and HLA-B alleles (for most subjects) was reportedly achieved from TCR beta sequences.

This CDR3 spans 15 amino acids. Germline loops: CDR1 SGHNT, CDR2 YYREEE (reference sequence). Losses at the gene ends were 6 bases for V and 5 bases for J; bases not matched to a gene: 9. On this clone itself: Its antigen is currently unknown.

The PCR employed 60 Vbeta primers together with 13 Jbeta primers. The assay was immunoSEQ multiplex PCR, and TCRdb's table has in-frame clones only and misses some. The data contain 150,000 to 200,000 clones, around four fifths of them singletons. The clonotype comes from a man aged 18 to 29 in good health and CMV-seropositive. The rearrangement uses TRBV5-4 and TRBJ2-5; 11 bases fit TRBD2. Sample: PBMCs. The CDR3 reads CASTEASGRSETQYF. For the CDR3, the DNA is TGTGCCAGCACAGAGGCTAGCGGGAGGTCGGAGACCCAGTACTTC.